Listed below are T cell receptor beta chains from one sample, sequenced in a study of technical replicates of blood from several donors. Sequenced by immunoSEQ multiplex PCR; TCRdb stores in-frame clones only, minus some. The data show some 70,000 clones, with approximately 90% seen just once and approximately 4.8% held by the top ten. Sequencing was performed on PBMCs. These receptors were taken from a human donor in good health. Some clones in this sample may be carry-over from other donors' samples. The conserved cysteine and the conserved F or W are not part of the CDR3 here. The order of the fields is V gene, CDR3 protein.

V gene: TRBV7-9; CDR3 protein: ASSIGTGANTGELF
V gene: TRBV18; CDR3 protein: ASSPLSRLAGYEQY
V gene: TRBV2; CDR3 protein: ASSAGLENTIY
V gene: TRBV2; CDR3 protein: ASVRDRDQPQH
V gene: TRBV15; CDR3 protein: ATSRPAGVSTDTQY
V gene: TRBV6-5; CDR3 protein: ASSREGGRADTQY
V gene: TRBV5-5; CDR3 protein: ASSFQGNTEAF
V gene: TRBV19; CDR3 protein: ASSPYSYNEQF
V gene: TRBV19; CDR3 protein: ASSILQGNNEQF
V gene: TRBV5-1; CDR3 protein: ASSLEGTGVSGEQY
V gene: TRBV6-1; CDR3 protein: ASRGFTGDTEAF
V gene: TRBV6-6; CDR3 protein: ASTGQGAAGELF
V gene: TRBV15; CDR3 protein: ATSREAGHSPLH
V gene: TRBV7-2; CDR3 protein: ASSPLNGYT
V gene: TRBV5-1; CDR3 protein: ASSPGGPTGYGYT
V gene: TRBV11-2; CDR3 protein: ASSSGGYGYT
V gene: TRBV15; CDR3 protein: ATSTEGRSAIY
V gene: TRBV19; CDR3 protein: ASSIAGPYGYT
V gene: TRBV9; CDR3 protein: ASSPTQASYEQY
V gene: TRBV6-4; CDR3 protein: ASSDLGTGELF
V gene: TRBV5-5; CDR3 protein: ASSLVPDRGEQY
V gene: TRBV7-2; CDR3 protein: ASSLQMAAGDEQF
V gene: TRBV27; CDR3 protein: ASSLQTSYEQY
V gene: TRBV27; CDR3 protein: ASSDGETYGYT
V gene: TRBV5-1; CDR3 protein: ASRWRADYEQY
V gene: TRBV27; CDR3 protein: ASSQGQGRGYNSPLH
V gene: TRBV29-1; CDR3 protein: SVEDGTLNTEAF
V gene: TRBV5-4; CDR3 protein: ASSAWTAYGYT
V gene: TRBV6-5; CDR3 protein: ASKETGADTQY
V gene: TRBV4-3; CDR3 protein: ASSQDGQGANYGYT
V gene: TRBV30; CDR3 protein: ACEPPGGERYTEAF
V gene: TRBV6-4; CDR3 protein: ASSDSSIQETQY
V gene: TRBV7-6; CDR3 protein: ASSLEGQGESGGELF
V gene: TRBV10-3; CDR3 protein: AINSGTGFTGELF
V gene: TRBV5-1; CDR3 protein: ASSRNPTGGTEAF